This entry lists 12 T cell receptor beta chains sequenced from one sample in a study of T-cell memory formation after mild COVID-19. TCRdb recomputed calls from the 5' RACE reads with MiXCR, one row per CDR3 protein. The repertoire holds 150,000 or so distinct CDR3 sequences, around 15% seen once, with 13% to 15% in the top ten. Material for sequencing was PBMCs or a T cell subset sorted from them (not recorded which). The source is an adult woman who had mild COVID-19 (a few samples of this study predate the infection). Cell type and time point are not known.

CDR3 sequence: CASSRPGLDQPQHF. CDR3 DNA sequence: TGTGCCAGCAGCCGTCCGGGTTTGGATCAGCCCCAGCATTTT. The J gene is TRBJ1-5, the V gene TRBV6-2 or TRBV6-3; D remains ambiguous. CDR1 and CDR2 (germline): MNHEY, SVGEGT. Deletions cut 6 bases from V and 5 bases from J, with 14 bases between. The CDR3 runs to 14 residues.

This clonotype was recorded at least ten times. This rearrangement joins TRBV4-2 to TRBJ2-2; 11 bases fit TRBD2. V shed 4 bases and J 5 bases; nucleotides not matched to a gene: 3. The CDR3 loop spans 15 amino acids. From germline, CDR1 is LGHNA and CDR2 YNFKEQ. In DNA, the CDR3 is TGTGCCAGCAGCCCCCTAGCGGGAGGAACCGGGGAGCTGTTTTTT. It specifies CASSPLAGGTGELFF.

This clonotype has more than one count but fewer than ten. The rearrangement uses TRBV5-1 and TRBJ2-1; D perhaps matches TRBD2 (6 bases). The CDR3 spans 13 residues. CDR1 SGHRS and CDR2 YFSETQ come from the germline V gene. Trimming removed 1 base at V and 10 bases at J, with 12 bases between. Here the CDR3 DNA reads TGCGCCAGCAGCTTGAACCCGGGAGCGGAGCAGTTCTTC. Protein product: CASSLNPGAEQFF.

Only a few counts were recorded for this clonotype. This chain uses TRBV6-5 with TRBJ2-1; 9 nucleotides match TRBD2. After removal of 0 bases from V and 15 bases from J, the junction contained 6 bases not matched to a gene. The CDR3 runs to 13 residues. Germline V CDR1 and CDR2: MNHEY, SVGAGI. The CDR3 reads CASSYSWRTSAFF. CDR3 bases: TGTGCCAGCAGTTACTCGTGGCGGACTAGCGCGTTCTTC.

The rearrangement links TRBV12-3 or TRBV12-4 to TRBJ2-7, with 8 bases that match TRBD2. The junction had 2 bases not matched to a gene; V was cut back by 4 bases and J by 3 bases. This CDR3 spans 13 amino acids. The CDR3 is CASSYSGNYEQYF. The CDR3 coding sequence is TGTGCCAGCAGTTATAGCGGGAACTACGAGCAGTACTTC.

This clonotype was seen only a few times. V usage is TRBV2 and J usage is TRBJ2-7; no clear D. Germline V gives CDR1 SNHLY, CDR2 FYNNEI. V lost 5 bases and J 6 bases, leaving 14 bases between the germline ends. The CDR3 has 13 residues. The CDR3 DNA is TGTGCCAGCAGTCCCACCGTTCGTCCCGAGCAGTACTTC. Translating it yields CASSPTVRPEQYF. Filled out from reference TRBV2 and TRBJ2-7, the complete variable domain reads EPEVTQTPSHQVTQMGQEVILRCVPISNHLYFYWYRQILGQKVEFLVSFYNNEISEKSEIFDDQFSVERPDGSNFTLKIRSTKLEDSAMYFCASSPTVRPEQYFGPGTRLTVT.

V and J are TRBV19 and TRBJ1-1, with 10 bases lining up with TRBD1. Germline loops: CDR1 LNHDA, CDR2 SQIVND (reference sequence). The V and J ends lost 3 bases and 0 bases, in that order; junction bases with no gene match: 4. The CDR3 consists of 16 residues. The CDR3 nucleotides read TGTGCCAGTAGTATCTCGACAGGGGGCTTGAACACTGAAGCTTTCTTT. Translation gives CASSISTGGLNTEAFF.

Only a few counts were recorded for this clonotype. The V and J genes are TRBV7-6 and TRBJ2-7; D is ambiguous. The CDR3 totals 15 residues. Germline V gives CDR1 SGHVS, CDR2 FNYEAQ. V lost 2 bases and J 5 bases, leaving 16 bases between the germline ends. This CDR3 reads CASSLSAGRTDEQYF. As DNA, the CDR3 is TGTGCCAGCAGCTTAAGCGCAGGTCGTACCGACGAGCAGTACTTC.

The J gene is TRBJ1-2, the V gene TRBV4-1; D possibly corresponds to TRBD1 (6 bases). Germline V gene lookup returns CDR1 MGHRA and CDR2 YSYEKL. V gave up 4 bases and J gave up 4 bases, with 13 bases separating them. The CDR3 covers 14 residues. The CDR3, as DNA: TGCGCCAGCAGCCCGAATGACAGGTCCTATGGCTACACCTTC. It yields the protein CASSPNDRSYGYTF.

This clonotype was seen more than once but under ten times. This chain uses TRBV5-1 with TRBJ2-7; D is possibly TRBD1 or TRBD2 (5 bases each). Germline assignment: CDR1 SGHRS and CDR2 YFSETQ. Trimming shortened V by 4 bases and J by 9 bases, and 20 bases separated the two germline ends. The CDR3 loop spans 14 amino acids. As DNA, the CDR3 is TGCGCCAGCAGCCCGGGACGGCCGTCAACCCTGCAGTACTTC. Protein: CASSPGRPSTLQYF.

The CDR3, as DNA: TGTGCCAGCAGTTACTTGGGACAGGATCAAATGAACACTGAAGCTTTCTTT. It specifies CASSYLGQDQMNTEAFF. The chain couples TRBV6-5 to TRBJ1-1; 8 nucleotides match TRBD1. V lost 1 base, J lost 0 bases, and 7 bases stayed unmatched. The CDR3 is made up of 17 amino acids. Germline V gene data show CDR1 as MNHEY and CDR2 as SVGAGI.

The chain links TRBV4-2 to TRBJ2-1; D is unclear. Germline V lookup: CDR1 LGHNA, CDR2 YNFKEQ. This CDR3 region has 13 residues. V was pared by 6 bases and J by 4 bases, with 10 bases between. CDR3 protein: CASRLDTYNEQFF. The CDR3 bases are TGTGCCAGCAGACTCGATACATACAATGAGCAGTTCTTC.